This T cell receptor beta chain was retrieved from a study of blood T cell repertoires in COVID-19. Study-wide context: T cells, B-cell-depleted T cells, or PBMCs provided the cDNA or gDNA that served as material.

TCRdb's copy holds only in-frame clones and misses some; the assay was immunoSEQ multiplex PCR. The table includes over 200,000 clones, 75% to 90% detected once. The source of this sequence is a human donor in a cohort sampled during active COVID-19. Sequenced sample: peripheral blood.

The CDR3 nucleotides read TGTGCCAGCAGAAGGCGTTACTCTAGCGCCGGGGAGCTGTTTTTT. It is translated as CASRRRYSSAGELFF. The V call is TRBV7-2, the J call TRBJ2-2, with D possibly matching TRBD2 (6 bases). The CDR3 runs to 15 residues. With 6 bases removed from V and 6 bases from J, the gap between germline ends came to 17 bases. CDR1 is SGHTA, CDR2 FQGNSA, per germline.